The clone carrying this TCR beta chain was counted a single time. While infection was still active, Seattle patients were enrolled and then followed longitudinally. As processed by the authors: Using reference gene primer amplification, nucleated cell counts were estimated. Clones were sequenced by immunoSEQ multiplex PCR, and TCRdb holds only the in-frame ones, with some missing. V and J calls and clone size come straight from that table; D and trimming were deduced from the DNA. The repertoire holds roughly 250,000 clones, with around 90% as singletons. This entry belongs to a study of blood T cell repertoires in COVID-19. Overall study context: Acute and convalescent COVID-19 samples came from the United States, Italy and Spain. Nucleic acid was either cDNA or gDNA, and it came from T cells, B-cell-depleted T cells, or PBMCs.

The CDR3 runs 15 residues. The J segment lost 5 bases and the V segment lost 0 bases, leaving 7 bases of the junction unmatched. CDR1 and CDR2 from the germline V gene are SGHNT and YYREEE (reference sequence). The genes are TRBV5-4 and TRBJ2-7, with 8 bases identical to TRBD1. This TCR came from a man aged 25 to 45 with COVID-19, enrolled during active disease. Input material: peripheral blood. The CDR3 nucleotides read TGTGCCAGCAGCTTGGGTAGGACAGGGACCCACGAGCAGTACTTC. This sequence encodes CASSLGRTGTHEQYF.